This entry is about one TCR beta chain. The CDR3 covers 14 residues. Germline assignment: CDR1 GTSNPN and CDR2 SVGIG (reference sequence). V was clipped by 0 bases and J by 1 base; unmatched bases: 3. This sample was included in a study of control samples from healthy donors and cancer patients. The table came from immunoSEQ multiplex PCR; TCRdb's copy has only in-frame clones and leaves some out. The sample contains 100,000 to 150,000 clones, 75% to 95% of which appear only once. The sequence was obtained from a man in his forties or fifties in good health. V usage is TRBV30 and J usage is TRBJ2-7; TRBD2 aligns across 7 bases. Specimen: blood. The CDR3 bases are TGTGCCTGGAGTGTAAAGGGAGGGTCCTACGAGCAGTACTTC. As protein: CAWSVKGGSYEQYF.